A selection of T cell receptor beta chains follows, all from one sample in a study of cytomegalovirus exposure and HLA in healthy donors. Using immunoSEQ multiplex PCR, the repertoire was profiled, and TCRdb retains in-frame clones only, with some absent. The table lists some 140,000 clones, under 85% of them singletons. Sequencing was carried out using PBMCs. These receptor sequences come from a man aged 18 to 35 in good health and CMV-seronegative. Both conserved end residues are part of each CDR3. The order of the fields is clone size, D gene, J gene, V gene, CDR3 DNA, CDR3 protein. A D gene is named only where the DNA matches it firmly. Clone size, where shown, is once, few, many, or a class for clones that have expanded.

>-|-|TRBJ2-3|TRBV7-9
TGTGCCAGCAGCCCGGAGGGGGGGGGCAGCACAGATACGCAGTATTTT
CASSPEGGGSTDTQYF
>-|TRBD1|TRBJ1-1|TRBV6-1
TGTGCCAGCTGCTCCCGGGACAGGATGATAACTGAAGCTTTCTTT
CASCSRDRMITEAFF
>-|TRBD1|TRBJ1-2|TRBV19
TGTGCCAGTAGTACGGGACAGGGGGCGTACGGCTACACCTTC
CASSTGQGAYGYTF
>-|-|TRBJ1-2|TRBV7-2
TGTGCCAGCAGCATACAGGACTATGGCTACACCTTC
CASSIQDYGYTF
>-|-|TRBJ2-7|TRBV14
TGTGCCAGCAGCCACGTCTTGTGGGCTTACGAGCAGTACTTC
CASSHVLWAYEQYF
>few|-|TRBJ1-3|TRBV7-9
TGTGCCAGCAGCCACCGACAGTCCGGCACCATATATTTT
CASSHRQSGTIYF
>-|-|TRBJ2-3|TRBV5-1
TGCGCCAGCAGGACCTCTTCGGGGGATACGCAGTATTTT
CASRTSSGDTQYF
>-|TRBD1|TRBJ1-1|TRBV18
TGTGCCAGCTCACCTCAGGGACAGAGTAGTACTGAAGCTTTCTTT
CASSPQGQSSTEAFF
>-|-|TRBJ2-6|TRBV12-5
TGTGCTAGTGCCGTCAGTGGGGCCAACGTCCTGACTTTC
CASAVSGANVLTF
>few|TRBD1|TRBJ1-4|TRBV7-2
TGTGCCAGCAGCTTTTTGGGACAGATTAATGAAAAACTGTTTTTT
CASSFLGQINEKLFF
>-|-|TRBJ1-1|TRBV18
TGTGCCAGCTCACCAGGGGGGGACCTAGGTGAAGCTTTCTTT
CASSPGGDLGEAFF
>few|-|TRBJ2-7|TRBV7-9
TGTGCCAGCAGCCCCCCCACAGGTTGGGCGGTGCAGTACTTC
CASSPPTGWAVQYF
>-|TRBD1|TRBJ2-1|TRBV11-2
TGTGCCAGCAGCTTCAATTTTTTCCGGGACAGCTCCTACAATGAGCAGTTCTTC
CASSFNFFRDSSYNEQFF
>-|-|TRBJ1-6|TRBV5-4
TGTGCCAGCAGCTTGGAAGGGGGTAATTCACCCCTCCACTTT
CASSLEGGNSPLHF
>-|TRBD2|TRBJ2-3|TRBV14
TGTGCCAGCAGCCAAGATACCCCTAGCGGGGGGACCACAGATACGCAGTATTTT
CASSQDTPSGGTTDTQYF
>-|-|TRBJ2-7|TRBV27
TGTGCCAGCAGTCAAACGGGCTTCGGGGCCTACGAGCAGTACTTC
CASSQTGFGAYEQYF
>-|-|TRBJ1-4|TRBV7-2
TGTGCCAGCAGATCCGGGACATGGGGTGAAAAACTGTTTTTT
CASRSGTWGEKLFF
>-|TRBD1|TRBJ1-1|TRBV13
TGTGCCAGCAGATCTATTGACAGGGGGCGAGGGAACACTGAAGCTTTCTTT
CASRSIDRGRGNTEAFF
>-|-|TRBJ2-5|TRBV6-5
TGTGCCAGCAGATCCTTTAAAGAGACCCAGTACTTC
CASRSFKETQYF
>-|TRBD1|TRBJ1-2|TRBV7-2
TGTGCCAGCAGCTCCCCGGACAGGGGGAGGAATGGCTACACCTTC
CASSSPDRGRNGYTF
>-|-|TRBJ1-5|TRBV4-2
TGTGCCAGCAGCCAAGAGTCATTGGGTTTCGGGAATCAGCCCCAGCATTTT
CASSQESLGFGNQPQHF
>-|-|TRBJ2-5|TRBV29-1
TGCAGCACTCAACCCGGGGAGACCCAGTACTTC
CSTQPGETQYF
>-|TRBD1|TRBJ1-2|TRBV6-5
TGTGCCAGCAGTTACAGGGGGACAGGGAAAGGCTACACCTTC
CASSYRGTGKGYTF
>few|-|TRBJ1-4|TRBV30
TGTGCCTGGAGTGGAGGGACATTCAATGAAAAACTGTTTTTT
CAWSGGTFNEKLFF
>-|-|TRBJ1-1|TRBV6-4
TGTGCCAGCAGCTCCCGCGGAGGGAGCGGCGAAGCTTTCTTT
CASSSRGGSGEAFF
>-|TRBD1|TRBJ1-4|TRBV30
TGTGCCTGGCATAGGGGGCGGAAACTGTTTTTT
CAWHRGRKLFF
>-|TRBD1|TRBJ1-1|TRBV5-5
TGTGCCAGCAGCTTGGCCCAGGGGGCCCTGAGCACTGAAGCTTTCTTT
CASSLAQGALSTEAFF
>-|-|TRBJ1-5|TRBV5-8
TGTGCCAGCAGCCCCGGACAGACTAGCAATCAGCCCCAGCATTTT
CASSPGQTSNQPQHF
>-|-|TRBJ2-6|TRBV15
TGTGCCACCAGCAGAGGGAGTGCTGGGGCCAACGTCCTGACTTTC
CATSRGSAGANVLTF
>-|-|TRBJ1-2|TRBV7-2
TGTGCCAGCAGCCCCCCGCCTCAGGCAGGGAAGAGCGGCTACACCTTC
CASSPPPQAGKSGYTF
>-|-|TRBJ1-3|TRBV7-9
TGTGCCAGCAGCTTAAGGTCAGATAAGCGCTCTGGAAACACCATATATTTT
CASSLRSDKRSGNTIYF